This T cell receptor (beta chain) emerged from a study of blood T cell repertoires in COVID-19. Overall study: Samples taken during acute and convalescent COVID-19 were collected in the United States, Italy and Spain.

The germline V gene encodes CDR1 SGHAT and CDR2 FQNNGV. The CDR3 has 14 residues. J lost 6 bases, V lost 5 bases, and 5 bases had no gene match. Profiled with immunoSEQ multiplex PCR; TCRdb holds only in-frame clones, not every one. Of roughly 120,000 clones in the sample, roughly 90% are singletons; the top ten hold approximately 7.7%. The chain links TRBV11-2 to TRBJ1-4; 8 bases fit TRBD1. What was sequenced was peripheral blood. This TCR came from a human donor in a cohort sampled during active COVID-19. The CDR3 region is CASSRQGTHEKLFF. In DNA, the CDR3 is TGTGCCAGCAGCCGACAGGGGACTCATGAAAAACTGTTTTTT.